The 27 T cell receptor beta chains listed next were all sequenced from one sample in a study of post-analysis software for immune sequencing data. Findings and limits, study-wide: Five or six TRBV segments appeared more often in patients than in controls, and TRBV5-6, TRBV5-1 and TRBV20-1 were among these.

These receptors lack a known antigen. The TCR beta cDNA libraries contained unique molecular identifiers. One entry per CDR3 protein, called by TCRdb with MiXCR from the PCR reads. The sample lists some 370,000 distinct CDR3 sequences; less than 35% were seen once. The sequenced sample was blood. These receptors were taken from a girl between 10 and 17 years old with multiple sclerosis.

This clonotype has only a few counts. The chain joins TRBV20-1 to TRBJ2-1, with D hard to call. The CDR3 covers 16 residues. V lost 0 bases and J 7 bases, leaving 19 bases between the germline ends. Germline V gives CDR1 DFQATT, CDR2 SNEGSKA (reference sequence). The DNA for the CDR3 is TGCAGTGCTAGAGATTGGGTCAACCCCAGGAAGAATGAGCAGTTCTTC. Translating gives CSARDWVNPRKNEQFF.

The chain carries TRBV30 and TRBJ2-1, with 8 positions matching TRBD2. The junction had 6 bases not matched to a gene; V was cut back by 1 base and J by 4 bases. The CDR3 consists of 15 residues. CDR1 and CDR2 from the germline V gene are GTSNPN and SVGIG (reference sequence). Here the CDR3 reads CAWSELAVLYNEQFF. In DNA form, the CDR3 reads TGTGCCTGGAGTGAACTAGCGGTCCTATACAATGAGCAGTTCTTC.

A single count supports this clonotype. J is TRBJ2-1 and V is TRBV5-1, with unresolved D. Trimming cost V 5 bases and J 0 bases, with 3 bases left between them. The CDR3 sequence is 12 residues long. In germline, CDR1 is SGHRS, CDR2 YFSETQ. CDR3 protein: CASRVSYNEQFF. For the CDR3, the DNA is TGCGCCAGCAGGGTCTCCTACAATGAGCAGTTCTTC.

The CDR3 DNA follows: TGCGCCAGCACCTCCGGCGGGGCCACTAACTATGGCTACACCTTC. As protein: CASTSGGATNYGYTF. The chain joins TRBV5-1 to TRBJ1-2; a possible D gene is TRBD1 (5 bases). The germline V gene has CDR1 SGHRS and CDR2 YFSETQ. Trimming stripped 6 bases from V and 0 bases from J, with 15 bases between. The CDR3 runs to 15 residues.

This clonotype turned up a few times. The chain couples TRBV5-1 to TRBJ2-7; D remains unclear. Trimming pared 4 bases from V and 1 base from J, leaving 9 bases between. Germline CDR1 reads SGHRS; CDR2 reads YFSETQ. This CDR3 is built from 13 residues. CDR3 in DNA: TGCGCCAGCAGCCCCGACGCGTCCTACGAGCAGTACTTC. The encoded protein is CASSPDASYEQYF.

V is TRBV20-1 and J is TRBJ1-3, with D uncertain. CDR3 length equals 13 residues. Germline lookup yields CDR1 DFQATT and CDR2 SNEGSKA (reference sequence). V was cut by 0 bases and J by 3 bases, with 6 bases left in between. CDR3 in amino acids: CSAREGLGNTIYF. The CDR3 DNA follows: TGCAGTGCTAGAGAAGGGCTTGGAAACACCATATATTTT.

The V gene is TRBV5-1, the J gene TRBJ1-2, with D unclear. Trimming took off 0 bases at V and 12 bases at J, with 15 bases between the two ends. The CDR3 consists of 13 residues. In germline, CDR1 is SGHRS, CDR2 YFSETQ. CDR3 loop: CASSLVPSEGHTF. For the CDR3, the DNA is TGCGCCAGCAGCTTGGTACCCTCGGAGGGCCACACCTTC.

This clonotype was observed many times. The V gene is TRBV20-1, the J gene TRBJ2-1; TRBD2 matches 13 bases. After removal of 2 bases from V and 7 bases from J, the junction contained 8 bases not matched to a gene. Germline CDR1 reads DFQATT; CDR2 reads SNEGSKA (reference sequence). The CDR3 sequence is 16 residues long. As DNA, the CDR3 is TGCAGTGCTAGACCCGAAACTAGCGGGGGGGATAATGAGCAGTTCTTC. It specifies CSARPETSGGDNEQFF.

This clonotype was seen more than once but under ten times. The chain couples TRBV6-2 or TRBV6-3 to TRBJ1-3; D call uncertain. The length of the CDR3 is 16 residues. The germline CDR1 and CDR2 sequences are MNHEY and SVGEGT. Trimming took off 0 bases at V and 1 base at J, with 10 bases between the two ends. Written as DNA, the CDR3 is TGTGCCAGCAGTTACTCACCAGCTGCTTCTGGAAACACCATATATTTT. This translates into CASSYSPAASGNTIYF.

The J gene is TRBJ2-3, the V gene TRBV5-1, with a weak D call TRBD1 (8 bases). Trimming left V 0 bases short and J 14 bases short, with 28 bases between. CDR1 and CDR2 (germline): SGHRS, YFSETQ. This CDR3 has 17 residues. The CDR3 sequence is CASSLGDRTQGGEKLYF. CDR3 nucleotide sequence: TGCGCCAGCAGCTTGGGGGACAGGACTCAGGGAGGGGAAAAACTGTATTTT.

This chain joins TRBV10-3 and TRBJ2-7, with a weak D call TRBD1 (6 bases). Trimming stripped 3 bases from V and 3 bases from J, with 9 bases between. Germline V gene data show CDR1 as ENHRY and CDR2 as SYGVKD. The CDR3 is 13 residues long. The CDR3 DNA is TGTGCCATCAGTGATGTACAGGGCTACGAGCAGTACTTC. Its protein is CAISDVQGYEQYF.

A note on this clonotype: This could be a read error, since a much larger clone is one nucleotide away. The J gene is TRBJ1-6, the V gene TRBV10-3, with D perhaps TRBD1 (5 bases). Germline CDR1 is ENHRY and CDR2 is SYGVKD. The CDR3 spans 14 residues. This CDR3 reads CAISQGPNNSPPHF. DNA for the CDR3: TGTGCCATCTCCCAGGGACCGAATAATTCACCCCCCCACTTT.

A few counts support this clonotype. The CDR3 reads CASSYSMRGGGNEQFF. The DNA for the CDR3 is TGTGCCAGCAGTTACTCGATGAGGGGGGGCGGCAATGAGCAGTTCTTC. The V gene is TRBV6-6, the J gene TRBJ2-1; TRBD2 is a possible D gene (7 bases). Trimming pared 0 bases from V and 6 bases from J, leaving 15 bases between. Germline V gene lookup returns CDR1 MNHNY and CDR2 SVGAGI (reference sequence). The CDR3 consists of 16 residues.

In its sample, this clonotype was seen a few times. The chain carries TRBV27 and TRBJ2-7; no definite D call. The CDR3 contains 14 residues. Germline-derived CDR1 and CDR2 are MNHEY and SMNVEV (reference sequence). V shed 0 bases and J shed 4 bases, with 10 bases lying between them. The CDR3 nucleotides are TGTGCCAGCAGTTTATCCGGCCCAGGATACGAGCAGTACTTC. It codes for CASSLSGPGYEQYF.

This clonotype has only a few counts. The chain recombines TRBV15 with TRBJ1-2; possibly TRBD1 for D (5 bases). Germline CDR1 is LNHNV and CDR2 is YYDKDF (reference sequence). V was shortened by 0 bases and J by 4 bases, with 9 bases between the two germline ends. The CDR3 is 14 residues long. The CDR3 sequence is CATSRDEGVYGYTF. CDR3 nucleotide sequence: TGTGCCACCAGCAGAGATGAAGGGGTCTATGGCTACACCTTC.

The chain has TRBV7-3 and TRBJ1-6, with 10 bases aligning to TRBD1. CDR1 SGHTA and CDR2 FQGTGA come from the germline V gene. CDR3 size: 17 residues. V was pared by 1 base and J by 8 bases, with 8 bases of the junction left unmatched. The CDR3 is CASSLMGTGAGHSPLHF. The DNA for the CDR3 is TGTGCCAGCAGCTTAATGGGGACAGGGGCGGGCCATTCACCCCTCCACTTT.

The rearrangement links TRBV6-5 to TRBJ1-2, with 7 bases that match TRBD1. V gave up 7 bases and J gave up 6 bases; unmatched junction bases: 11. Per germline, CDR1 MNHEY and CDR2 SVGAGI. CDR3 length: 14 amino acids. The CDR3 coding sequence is TGTGCCAGCACCTCAAGTGACAGGGACCATGGCTACACCTTC. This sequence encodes CASTSSDRDHGYTF.

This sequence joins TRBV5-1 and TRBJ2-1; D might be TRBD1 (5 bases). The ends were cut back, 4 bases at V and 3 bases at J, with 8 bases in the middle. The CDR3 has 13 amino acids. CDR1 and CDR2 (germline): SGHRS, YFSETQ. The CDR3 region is CASSPDNYNEQFF. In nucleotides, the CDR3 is TGCGCCAGCAGCCCGGACAACTACAATGAGCAGTTCTTC.

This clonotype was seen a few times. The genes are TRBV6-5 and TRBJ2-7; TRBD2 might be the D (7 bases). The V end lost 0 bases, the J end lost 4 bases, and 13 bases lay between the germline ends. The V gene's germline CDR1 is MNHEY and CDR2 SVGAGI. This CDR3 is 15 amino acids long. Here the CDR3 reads CASSYSGRGGYEQYF. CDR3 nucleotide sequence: TGTGCCAGCAGTTACTCCGGTAGGGGGGGATACGAGCAGTACTTC.

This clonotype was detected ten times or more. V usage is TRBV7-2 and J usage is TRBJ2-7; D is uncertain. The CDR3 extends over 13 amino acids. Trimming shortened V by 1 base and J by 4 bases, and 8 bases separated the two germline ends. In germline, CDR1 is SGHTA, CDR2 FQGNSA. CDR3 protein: CASSLGSPYEQYF. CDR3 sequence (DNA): TGTGCCAGCAGCTTAGGCTCTCCGTACGAGCAGTACTTC.

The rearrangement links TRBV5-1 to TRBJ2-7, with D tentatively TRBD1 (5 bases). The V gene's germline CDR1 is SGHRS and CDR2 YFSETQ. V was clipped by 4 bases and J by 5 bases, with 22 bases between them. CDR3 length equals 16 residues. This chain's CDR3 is CASSPEGDSRLDEQYF. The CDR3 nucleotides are TGCGCCAGCAGCCCGGAAGGCGACAGTCGGTTGGACGAGCAGTACTTC.

CDR3 sequence: CASSTTSGGVTDTQYF. The DNA for the CDR3 is TGTGCCAGCAGCACGACTAGCGGGGGGGTCACAGATACGCAGTATTTT. The chain joins TRBV13 to TRBJ2-3, with TRBD2 matching 14 bases. Looked up from germline, CDR1 is PRHDT and CDR2 is FYEKMQ (reference sequence). The CDR3 is made up of 16 amino acids. With V trimmed by 5 bases and J by 2 bases, 3 bases remained unmatched.

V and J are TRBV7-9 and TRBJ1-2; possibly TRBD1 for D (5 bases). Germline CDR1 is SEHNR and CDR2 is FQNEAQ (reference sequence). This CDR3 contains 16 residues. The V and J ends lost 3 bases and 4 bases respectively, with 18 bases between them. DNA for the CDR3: TGTGCCAGCAGCTTCCCCGAGGGGCGAGGATCCTATGGCTACACCTTC. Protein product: CASSFPEGRGSYGYTF.

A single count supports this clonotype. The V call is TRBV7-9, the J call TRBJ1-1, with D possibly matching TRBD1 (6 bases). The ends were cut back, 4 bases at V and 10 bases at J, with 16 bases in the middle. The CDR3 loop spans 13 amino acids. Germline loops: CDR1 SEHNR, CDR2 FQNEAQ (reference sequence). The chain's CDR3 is CASSSPGHIRAFF. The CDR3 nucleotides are TGTGCCAGCAGCTCCCCGGGACACATCCGAGCTTTCTTT.

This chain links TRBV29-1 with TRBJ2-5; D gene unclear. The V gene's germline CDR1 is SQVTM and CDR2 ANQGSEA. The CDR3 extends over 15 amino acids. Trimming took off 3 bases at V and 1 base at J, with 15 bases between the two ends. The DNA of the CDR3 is TGCAGCGTTGACACAACAGATCTAAGCCAAGAGACCCAGTACTTC. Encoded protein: CSVDTTDLSQETQYF. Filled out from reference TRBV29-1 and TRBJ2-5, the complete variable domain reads SAVISQKPSRDICQRGTSLTIQCQVDSQVTMMFWYRQQPGQSLTLIATANQGSEATYESGFVIDKFPISRPNLTFSTLTVSNMSPEDSSIYLCSVDTTDLSQETQYFGPGTRLLVL.

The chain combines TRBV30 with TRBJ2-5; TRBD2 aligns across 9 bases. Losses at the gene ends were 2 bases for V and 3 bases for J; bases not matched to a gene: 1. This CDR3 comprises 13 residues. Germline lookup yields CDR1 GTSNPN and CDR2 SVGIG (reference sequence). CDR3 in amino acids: CAWSRTSEETQYF. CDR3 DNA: TGTGCCTGGAGTCGGACTAGCGAAGAGACCCAGTACTTC.

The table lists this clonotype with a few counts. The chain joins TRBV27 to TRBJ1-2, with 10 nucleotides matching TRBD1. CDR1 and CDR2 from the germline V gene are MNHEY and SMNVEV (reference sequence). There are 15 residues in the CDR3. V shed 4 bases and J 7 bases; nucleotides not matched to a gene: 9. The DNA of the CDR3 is TGTGCCAGCAGTTACCTGGGACAGGGGTATGGTGGCTACACCTTC. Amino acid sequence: CASSYLGQGYGGYTF.